Listed below are T cell receptor beta chains from one sample, sequenced in a study of cytomegalovirus exposure and HLA in healthy donors. TCRdb's table, derived via immunoSEQ multiplex PCR, lists solely in-frame clones and lacks some. The data hold about 200,000 clones, with approximately 81% observed a single time. Sequencing input: PBMCs. These receptors were taken from a man younger than 40 in good health and CMV-seronegative. Both conserved end residues are part of each CDR3. The order of the fields is J gene, clone size, V gene, D gene, CDR3 DNA, CDR3 protein. The D gene is left open where the match is weak. Rows give clone size only sometimes, using once, few, many, or a class for an expanded clone.

TRBJ1-1	-	TRBV19	-	TGTGCCAGTAGTACGACTTGGGGGGACACTGAAGCTTTCTTT	CASSTTWGDTEAFF
TRBJ2-7	-	TRBV5-1	TRBD1	TGCGCCAGCAGTAGGCGGCAGGGGGTTGTCTACGAGCAGTACTTC	CASSRRQGVVYEQYF
TRBJ2-7	-	TRBV28	TRBD2	TGTGCCAGCGAGCCTGGGACTAGCGGGACCTCAACTTACGAGCAGTACTTC	CASEPGTSGTSTYEQYF
TRBJ1-6	once	TRBV7-2	-	TGTGCCAGCAGCTTAGATAAGGAGTCACCCCTCCACTTT	CASSLDKESPLHF
TRBJ1-3	-	TRBV7-6	TRBD1	TGTGCCAGCAGCCGCGACAGGGCTAGCTCTGGAAACACCATATATTTT	CASSRDRASSGNTIYF
TRBJ1-1	-	TRBV7-2	-	TGTGCCAGCAGCTTGCGGACTGGTGAAGCTTTCTTT	CASSLRTGEAFF
TRBJ2-3	-	TRBV6-5	TRBD1	TGTGCCAGCAGTGGGACAGGTGGCACAGATACGCAGTATTTT	CASSGTGGTDTQYF
TRBJ1-1	-	TRBV27	-	TGTGCCAGCAGTTTAAGCAGGGCCACTGAAGCTTTCTTT	CASSLSRATEAFF
TRBJ1-5	-	TRBV6-1	-	TGTGCCAGCAAATATAGCAATCAGCCCCAGCATTTT	CASKYSNQPQHF
TRBJ2-5	-	TRBV13	TRBD2	TGTGCCAGCAGCTCCGGACTAGCGAGGTCGGAGACCCAGTACTTC	CASSSGLARSETQYF
TRBJ1-2	-	TRBV5-4	-	TGTGCCAGCAGCTTGGATCGGAGACCGAACTATGGCTACACCTTC	CASSLDRRPNYGYTF
TRBJ2-5	-	TRBV27	-	TGTGCCAGCAGTTTGGCAGGACTTCAAGAGACCCAGTACTTC	CASSLAGLQETQYF
TRBJ2-7	-	TRBV29-1	-	TGCAGCGTTGTCGCCGGACAGCTTAACTACGAGCAGTACTTC	CSVVAGQLNYEQYF
TRBJ1-1	-	TRBV5-4	TRBD1	TGTGCCAGCAGCTTGGGAAACTTCGACAGGGACAGCACTGAAGCTTTCTTT	CASSLGNFDRDSTEAFF
TRBJ1-5	-	TRBV4-2	TRBD1	TGTGCCAGCAGCCAAGAACAGGGGGAAGGCAATCAGCCCCAGCATTTT	CASSQEQGEGNQPQHF
TRBJ2-3	-	TRBV9	-	TGTGCCAGCAGCGGTATGGATACGCAGTATTTT	CASSGMDTQYF
TRBJ2-1	-	TRBV7-3	TRBD1	TGTGCCAGCAGCTTATCAGGGGGACAGGGGGAGAACAATGAGCAGTTCTTC	CASSLSGGQGENNEQFF
TRBJ2-4	-	TRBV5-6	TRBD1	TGTGCCAGCAGCCCTGGACAGGGGAGGTACATTCAGTACTTC	CASSPGQGRYIQYF
TRBJ1-5	once	TRBV5-1	TRBD1	TGCGCCAGCAGCTTGGATCGCGACAGGGGGTTTTATAGCAATCAGCCCCAGCATTTT	CASSLDRDRGFYSNQPQHF